The rows below give T cell receptor beta chains drawn from one sample of a study of shared clonotypes between healthy human individuals. Repertoires were generated with immunoSEQ multiplex PCR, while TCRdb's copy carries only in-frame clones and drops some. The table lists 2.3 million or so clones, about 92% of them singletons. The material sequenced was naive CD4+ T cells from PBMCs. The receptors originated from a man aged 18 to 30 in good health. Some clones in this sample may be carry-over from other donors' samples. CDR3s include the opening cysteine and the closing phenylalanine or tryptophan. D genes are given only for firm matches. Rows may omit the clone size; those that give it use once, few, many or a size class.

j_gene: TRBJ2-7; d_gene: TRBD1; abundance: NA; v_gene: TRBV5-1; CDR3aa: CASSVNSRGRDEQYF; CDR3nt: TGCGCCAGCAGCGTAAACTCCAGGGGGCGGGACGAGCAGTACTTC
j_gene: TRBJ1-1; d_gene: NA; abundance: NA; v_gene: TRBV7-9; CDR3aa: CASSLDRADEAFF; CDR3nt: TGTGCCAGCAGCCTAGACCGCGCCGATGAAGCTTTCTTT
j_gene: TRBJ1-4; d_gene: NA; abundance: few; v_gene: TRBV7-9; CDR3aa: CASSTWGSEEKLFF; CDR3nt: TGTGCCAGCAGCACGTGGGGGTCCGAGGAAAAACTGTTTTTT
j_gene: TRBJ2-2; d_gene: NA; abundance: NA; v_gene: TRBV4-2; CDR3aa: CASSQDRQGELFF; CDR3nt: TGTGCCAGCAGCCAAGATCGTCAGGGGGAGCTGTTTTTT
j_gene: TRBJ1-2; d_gene: NA; abundance: NA; v_gene: TRBV30; CDR3aa: CAWTTGRYGYTF; CDR3nt: TGTGCCTGGACGACAGGCCGGTATGGCTACACCTTC
j_gene: TRBJ1-1; d_gene: NA; abundance: NA; v_gene: TRBV18; CDR3aa: CASSPGPGGTEAFF; CDR3nt: TGTGCCAGCTCACCAGGACCGGGGGGCACTGAAGCTTTCTTT
j_gene: TRBJ1-1; d_gene: NA; abundance: NA; v_gene: TRBV5-6; CDR3aa: CASSLLYFRGKLTNTEAFF; CDR3nt: TGTGCCAGCAGCTTACTTTACTTTAGGGGGAAATTAACGAACACTGAAGCTTTCTTT
j_gene: TRBJ2-3; d_gene: TRBD2; abundance: NA; v_gene: TRBV5-6; CDR3aa: CASSLVAGKGYTQYF; CDR3nt: TGTGCCAGCAGCTTGGTAGCGGGAAAAGGATATACGCAGTATTTT
j_gene: TRBJ2-1; d_gene: TRBD1; abundance: NA; v_gene: TRBV9; CDR3aa: CASSVTGAAYNEQFF; CDR3nt: TGTGCCAGCAGCGTTACAGGGGCCGCCTACAATGAGCAGTTCTTC
j_gene: TRBJ2-3; d_gene: TRBD1; abundance: NA; v_gene: TRBV11-1; CDR3aa: CASSLLPRDRVTDTQYF; CDR3nt: TGTGCCAGCAGCTTACTCCCACGGGACAGGGTAACAGATACGCAGTATTTT
j_gene: TRBJ1-4; d_gene: TRBD1; abundance: few; v_gene: TRBV11-2; CDR3aa: CASSLERGGRVEKLFF; CDR3nt: TGTGCCAGCAGCTTAGAGAGAGGGGGCAGGGTCGAAAAACTGTTTTTT
j_gene: TRBJ1-4; d_gene: NA; abundance: NA; v_gene: TRBV28; CDR3aa: CASSLAGRVEKLFF; CDR3nt: TGTGCCAGCAGTTTAGCGGGCAGGGTTGAAAAACTGTTTTTT
j_gene: TRBJ2-5; d_gene: NA; abundance: NA; v_gene: TRBV6-1; CDR3aa: CASSETGETQYF; CDR3nt: TGTGCCAGCAGTGAAACCGGGGAGACCCAGTACTTC
j_gene: TRBJ2-7; d_gene: NA; abundance: NA; v_gene: TRBV29-1; CDR3aa: CSVGPLGESYEQYF; CDR3nt: TGCAGCGTTGGACCCCTAGGGGAGAGCTACGAGCAGTACTTC
j_gene: TRBJ1-1; d_gene: NA; abundance: NA; v_gene: TRBV28; CDR3aa: CASSLYVGPNTEAFF; CDR3nt: TGTGCCAGCAGCCTCTACGTAGGACCGAACACTGAAGCTTTCTTT
j_gene: TRBJ1-1; d_gene: NA; abundance: NA; v_gene: TRBV19; CDR3aa: CASSIDLSGPEAFF; CDR3nt: TGTGCCAGTAGTATAGATCTATCGGGACCTGAAGCTTTCTTT
j_gene: TRBJ1-5; d_gene: TRBD1; abundance: NA; v_gene: TRBV30; CDR3aa: CAWGAGTGYQPQHF; CDR3nt: TGTGCCTGGGGAGCTGGGACAGGGTATCAGCCCCAGCATTTT
j_gene: TRBJ2-5; d_gene: TRBD2; abundance: once; v_gene: TRBV28; CDR3aa: CASSLGLAGGQETQYF; CDR3nt: TGTGCCAGCAGTTTGGGACTAGCGGGAGGTCAAGAGACCCAGTACTTC
j_gene: TRBJ1-1; d_gene: TRBD1; abundance: NA; v_gene: TRBV7-2; CDR3aa: CASSALMGQGGTEAFF; CDR3nt: TGTGCCAGCAGCGCACTTATGGGACAGGGGGGCACTGAAGCTTTCTTT
j_gene: TRBJ1-4; d_gene: NA; abundance: NA; v_gene: TRBV27; CDR3aa: CASSRTNNEKLFF; CDR3nt: TGTGCCAGCAGCCGGACCAATAATGAAAAACTGTTTTTT
j_gene: TRBJ2-7; d_gene: TRBD2; abundance: NA; v_gene: TRBV5-1; CDR3aa: CASSWDGLALYEQYF; CDR3nt: TGCGCCAGCAGCTGGGATGGACTAGCGCTCTACGAGCAGTACTTC
j_gene: TRBJ1-5; d_gene: TRBD1; abundance: once; v_gene: TRBV6-6; CDR3aa: CASSVRGPQPQHF; CDR3nt: TGTGCCAGCAGTGTCAGGGGGCCCCAGCCCCAGCATTTT
j_gene: TRBJ1-5; d_gene: NA; abundance: NA; v_gene: TRBV2; CDR3aa: CASRNLGNQPQHF; CDR3nt: TGTGCCAGCAGAAACCTGGGCAATCAGCCCCAGCATTTT
j_gene: TRBJ2-7; d_gene: NA; abundance: NA; v_gene: TRBV28; CDR3aa: CASSSGLSYEQYF; CDR3nt: TGTGCCAGCAGTTCTGGTTTGTCCTACGAGCAGTACTTC
j_gene: TRBJ1-3; d_gene: NA; abundance: once; v_gene: TRBV7-3; CDR3aa: CASSPNRPGSGNTIYF; CDR3nt: TGTGCCAGCAGCCCAAACCGCCCCGGATCTGGAAACACCATATATTTT
j_gene: TRBJ2-3; d_gene: TRBD2; abundance: NA; v_gene: TRBV28; CDR3aa: CASSTLIAGGFPADTQYF; CDR3nt: TGTGCCAGCAGTACACTCATAGCGGGAGGGTTTCCAGCAGATACGCAGTATTTT
j_gene: TRBJ2-2; d_gene: TRBD1; abundance: NA; v_gene: TRBV11-2; CDR3aa: CASSFGQARQTGELFF; CDR3nt: TGTGCCAGCAGTTTCGGACAGGCCCGACAAACCGGGGAGCTGTTTTTT
j_gene: TRBJ2-3; d_gene: NA; abundance: NA; v_gene: TRBV28; CDR3aa: CASSLGGSTDTQYF; CDR3nt: TGTGCCAGCAGTTTGGGTGGAAGCACAGATACGCAGTATTTT
j_gene: TRBJ2-1; d_gene: NA; abundance: NA; v_gene: TRBV2; CDR3aa: CASSERRDNEQFF; CDR3nt: TGTGCCAGCAGTGAACGGCGGGACAATGAGCAGTTCTTC
j_gene: TRBJ1-2; d_gene: NA; abundance: NA; v_gene: TRBV25-1; CDR3aa: CASSLIREEYGYTF; CDR3nt: TGTGCCAGCAGTCTGATTCGGGAGGAATATGGCTACACCTTC
j_gene: TRBJ1-1; d_gene: NA; abundance: NA; v_gene: TRBV6-5; CDR3aa: CASSNGQLNTEAFF; CDR3nt: TGTGCCAGCAGTAACGGACAGTTGAACACTGAAGCTTTCTTT
j_gene: TRBJ1-4; d_gene: NA; abundance: NA; v_gene: TRBV7-2; CDR3aa: CASSGRLGDEKLFF; CDR3nt: TGTGCCAGCAGCGGTCGGTTGGGAGATGAAAAACTGTTTTTT
j_gene: TRBJ2-1; d_gene: TRBD2; abundance: NA; v_gene: TRBV27; CDR3aa: CASNGGRSYNEQFF; CDR3nt: TGTGCCAGCAACGGGGGGAGGTCCTACAATGAGCAGTTCTTC
j_gene: TRBJ2-3; d_gene: TRBD2; abundance: NA; v_gene: TRBV7-3; CDR3aa: CASSLPLGAGVSTDTQYF; CDR3nt: TGTGCCAGCAGCTTGCCCCTGGGAGCGGGAGTAAGCACAGATACGCAGTATTTT
j_gene: TRBJ2-5; d_gene: NA; abundance: NA; v_gene: TRBV6-1; CDR3aa: CAAGERETQYF; CDR3nt: TGTGCCGCTGGAGAACGGGAGACCCAGTACTTC
j_gene: TRBJ2-1; d_gene: NA; abundance: NA; v_gene: TRBV9; CDR3aa: CASSVGSTGSSYNEQFF; CDR3nt: TGTGCCAGCAGCGTAGGGTCTACCGGGAGCTCCTACAATGAGCAGTTCTTC
j_gene: TRBJ2-7; d_gene: TRBD1; abundance: NA; v_gene: TRBV7-8; CDR3aa: CASSRGGTGGYEQYF; CDR3nt: TGTGCCAGCAGCAGGGGCGGGACAGGGGGCTACGAGCAGTACTTC
j_gene: TRBJ2-3; d_gene: NA; abundance: NA; v_gene: TRBV30; CDR3aa: CAWTDLGDSATDTQYF; CDR3nt: TGTGCCTGGACGGATCTTGGGGATTCCGCCACAGATACGCAGTATTTT
j_gene: TRBJ1-4; d_gene: NA; abundance: NA; v_gene: TRBV27; CDR3aa: CASTTGYRQSEKLFF; CDR3nt: TGTGCCAGCACCACCGGGTATAGACAGAGTGAAAAACTGTTTTTT
j_gene: TRBJ1-5; d_gene: NA; abundance: NA; v_gene: TRBV13; CDR3aa: CASSLESNQPQHF; CDR3nt: TGTGCCAGCAGCTTAGAATCCAATCAGCCCCAGCATTTT
j_gene: TRBJ2-7; d_gene: NA; abundance: NA; v_gene: TRBV5-1; CDR3aa: CASSLGGSSYEQYF; CDR3nt: TGCGCCAGCAGCTTAGGGGGGAGCTCCTACGAGCAGTACTTC
j_gene: TRBJ1-4; d_gene: TRBD1; abundance: once; v_gene: TRBV30; CDR3aa: CAWAGQGVVSEKLFF; CDR3nt: TGTGCCTGGGCTGGACAGGGAGTGGTTAGCGAAAAACTGTTTTTT
j_gene: TRBJ2-1; d_gene: TRBD2; abundance: once; v_gene: TRBV7-2; CDR3aa: CASSLGQGTRGNEQFF; CDR3nt: TGTGCCAGCAGCTTAGGTCAGGGGACTAGAGGCAATGAGCAGTTCTTC
j_gene: TRBJ2-1; d_gene: NA; abundance: once; v_gene: TRBV4-3; CDR3aa: CASSQLGGRDEQFF; CDR3nt: TGCGCCAGCAGCCAGCTCGGGGGGCGGGATGAGCAGTTCTTC
j_gene: TRBJ2-7; d_gene: NA; abundance: NA; v_gene: TRBV9; CDR3aa: CASSVDGRGRSYEQYF; CDR3nt: TGTGCCAGCAGCGTAGATGGGAGGGGGCGCAGCTACGAGCAGTACTTC
j_gene: TRBJ1-2; d_gene: NA; abundance: NA; v_gene: TRBV5-6; CDR3aa: CASSLGQRLNYGYTF; CDR3nt: TGTGCCAGCAGCCTAGGACAGAGGTTGAACTATGGCTACACCTTC
j_gene: TRBJ1-1; d_gene: NA; abundance: NA; v_gene: TRBV4-1; CDR3aa: CASSQPIRGTNLREAFF; CDR3nt: TGCGCCAGCAGCCAACCGATAAGGGGCACCAACTTGAGGGAAGCTTTCTTT
j_gene: TRBJ1-1; d_gene: NA; abundance: NA; v_gene: TRBV7-2; CDR3aa: CASSSPLEVNTEAFF; CDR3nt: TGTGCCAGCAGCTCCCCCCTCGAGGTGAACACTGAAGCTTTCTTT
j_gene: TRBJ1-2; d_gene: NA; abundance: once; v_gene: TRBV28; CDR3aa: CASSLSDRGYTF; CDR3nt: TGTGCCAGCAGTTTATCTGACAGGGGCTACACCTTC
j_gene: TRBJ2-7; d_gene: NA; abundance: once; v_gene: TRBV7-3; CDR3aa: CASSLGSSPAYEQYF; CDR3nt: TGTGCCAGCAGCTTAGGGAGCTCCCCCGCCTACGAGCAGTACTTC
j_gene: TRBJ2-5; d_gene: NA; abundance: NA; v_gene: TRBV11-2; CDR3aa: CASSLVGETQYF; CDR3nt: TGTGCCAGCAGCTTAGTTGGTGAGACCCAGTACTTC
j_gene: TRBJ2-1; d_gene: TRBD2; abundance: NA; v_gene: TRBV28; CDR3aa: CASSRGGAGGYEQFF; CDR3nt: TGTGCCAGCAGTCGAGGTGGAGCGGGAGGCTATGAGCAGTTCTTC
j_gene: TRBJ2-5; d_gene: NA; abundance: NA; v_gene: TRBV28; CDR3aa: CASSYPGGQYF; CDR3nt: TGTGCCAGCAGCTACCCCGGTGGGCAGTACTTC
j_gene: TRBJ2-7; d_gene: NA; abundance: NA; v_gene: TRBV7-8; CDR3aa: CASSLALYEQYF; CDR3nt: TGTGCCAGCAGCTTAGCACTCTACGAGCAGTACTTC
j_gene: TRBJ2-3; d_gene: NA; abundance: once; v_gene: TRBV5-1; CDR3aa: CASSARLSTYTSSSTDTQYF; CDR3nt: TGCGCCAGCAGCGCCCGACTATCGACGTACACCTCAAGTAGCACAGATACGCAGTATTTT
j_gene: TRBJ2-5; d_gene: NA; abundance: NA; v_gene: TRBV30; CDR3aa: CAWSRLAGETQYF; CDR3nt: TGTGCCTGGAGTAGGCTGGCTGGAGAGACCCAGTACTTC
j_gene: TRBJ2-3; d_gene: NA; abundance: NA; v_gene: TRBV5-6; CDR3aa: CASSLVSGTDTQYF; CDR3nt: TGTGCCAGCAGCTTGGTTTCAGGCACAGATACGCAGTATTTT
j_gene: TRBJ2-1; d_gene: NA; abundance: NA; v_gene: TRBV7-7; CDR3aa: CASSLSELAEQFF; CDR3nt: TGTGCCAGCAGCCTCTCTGAATTGGCCGAGCAGTTCTTC
j_gene: TRBJ2-3; d_gene: NA; abundance: NA; v_gene: TRBV15; CDR3aa: CATTKTVSTDTQYF; CDR3nt: TGTGCCACCACCAAGACAGTCAGCACAGATACGCAGTATTTT
j_gene: TRBJ2-1; d_gene: TRBD2; abundance: NA; v_gene: TRBV27; CDR3aa: CASSLVGTGGAPTYNEQFF; CDR3nt: TGTGCCAGCAGTTTAGTAGGCACGGGGGGGGCCCCTACCTACAATGAGCAGTTCTTC